Detailed here is one T cell receptor (beta chain). Its antigen is unknown. These data are taken from a study of T-cell reconstitution after alpha-beta-depleted transplantation in children. Unique molecular identifiers were incorporated during preparation of the TCRbeta library. TCRdb called the PCR reads again in MiXCR, with one record for every CDR3 protein. Among 300,000 to 350,000 distinct CDR3 sequences, 16% were seen once, and the ten largest hold around 38%. Trimming at V came to 7 bases and at J to 3 bases, leaving 9 bases not matched to a gene. This CDR3 comprises 14 residues. Study-level results: Diversity of TCRbeta at day 60 was high in some patients, arising from surviving recipient T cells and thymic progenitors. Hyperexpanded clones declined; after one year, newly produced T cells mostly supplied diversity. The origin of alpha-beta T cells about two months after transplant was reportedly several hundred expanded graft clones.

Sample: PBMCs, mostly from graft donor cells, taken 360 days after TCRalphabeta/CD19-depleted stem cell transplant. The receptor comes from a male patient aged 2 to 10 who had a stem cell transplant for acute lymphoblastic leukemia, so the T cells may come from the graft donor. V and J are TRBV12-3 or TRBV12-4 and TRBJ2-7, with 7 bases aligning to TRBD2. The CDR3 protein is CASKLTSDFYEQYF. For the CDR3, the DNA is TGTGCCAGCAAGCTCACTAGCGACTTCTACGAGCAGTACTTC.